The 3 T cell receptor beta chains in this list originate from one sample, sequenced in a study of post-analysis software for immune sequencing data. Overall study results and limits: Five or six TRBV segments were significantly more frequent in patients than in controls. TRBV5-6, TRBV5-1 and TRBV20-1 were among these segments.

Sequencing libraries made from TCR beta cDNA carried unique molecular identifiers. Using its own MiXCR run on the PCR reads, TCRdb lists one record per CDR3 protein. The repertoire holds under 200,000 distinct CDR3 sequences, with 29% as singletons. These TCRs' antigens remain unknown. Material for sequencing was blood. Every receptor here comes from a girl aged 2-17 years with multiple sclerosis.

This clonotype was seen at least ten times. Here the CDR3 DNA reads TGTGCCAGCAGCCGAGGACAGGCGTCCTACGAGCAGTACTTC. This translates into CASSRGQASYEQYF. This chain connects TRBV3-1 to TRBJ2-7; 7 positions agree with TRBD1. V was clipped by 4 bases and J by 1 base; unmatched bases: 4. The CDR3 has 14 amino acids. Germline V gene lookup returns CDR1 LGHDT and CDR2 YNNKEL (reference sequence).

This clonotype has a handful of counts. The CDR3 region has the DNA TGTGCCAGCAGTTTAGCTCCCGGGACTGGGAGGGGGCCCCAGCATTTT. Translating it yields CASSLAPGTGRGPQHF. The chain recombines TRBV12-3 or TRBV12-4 with TRBJ1-5; D might be TRBD1 (5 bases). V was clipped by 0 bases and J by 9 bases, with 18 bases between them. This CDR3 spans 16 amino acids.

About this clonotype itself: An end of the junction differs from the germline gene, which may be a read error. The CDR3 here is CASSNKRTGNTNNEQFF. CDR3 coding DNA: TGCGCCAGCAGCAATAAGAGAACAGGGAATACTAACAATGAGCAGTTCTTC. The V gene is TRBV5-8, the J gene TRBJ2-1; D possibly corresponds to TRBD1 (6 bases). The length of the CDR3 is 17 residues. CDR1 and CDR2 from the germline V gene are SGHTS and YDEGEE.